The 31 T cell receptor beta chains reported below all come from one sample, sequenced in a study of blood T cells in healthy people across ages. A sample-barcoded 5' primer and a J-beta primer mix were used in a second PCR of about 6 to 12 cycles. MiXCR, applied by TCRdb to the 5' RACE reads, yields one record per CDR3 protein. The sample holds some 550,000 distinct CDR3 sequences, less than 60% seen once. The material sequenced was blood. Receptors originate from a man at least 80 years old in good health.

The chain's CDR3 is CASSLAPRGRDQPQHF. In DNA, the CDR3 is TGTGCCAGCAGCTTAGCGCCCAGGGGGCGCGATCAGCCCCAGCATTTT. V gene TRBV7-6 combines with J gene TRBJ1-5, with 8 bases aligning to TRBD1. The germline V gene encodes CDR1 SGHVS and CDR2 FNYEAQ. The CDR3 covers 16 residues. V was clipped by 0 bases and J by 5 bases; unmatched bases: 6.

The chain has TRBV20-1 and TRBJ1-2, with TRBD1 identical over 7 bases. CDR3 size: 13 residues. The trim removed 5 bases at V and 1 base at J, leaving 4 bases unmatched. The germline gives CDR1 DFQATT, CDR2 SNEGSKA (reference sequence). CDR3 bases: TGCAGTGCTGAGTGGGACAGTAACTATGGCTACACCTTC. It encodes CSAEWDSNYGYTF.

This clonotype was counted a few times. This chain connects TRBV9 to TRBJ2-1, with unresolved D. Looked up from germline, CDR1 is SGDLS and CDR2 is YYNGEE. The CDR3 sequence is 13 residues long. Trimming took off 4 bases at V and 6 bases at J, with 11 bases between the two ends. The DNA of the CDR3 is TGTGCCAGCAGCCAGACGGGCGGCAATGAGCAGTTCTTC. This sequence encodes CASSQTGGNEQFF. The full variable domain, rest sourced from reference TRBV9 and TRBJ2-1, is DSGVTQTPKHLITATGQRVTLRCSPRSGDLSVYWYQQSLDQGLQFLIQYYNGEERAKGNILERFSAQQFPDLHSELNLSSLELGDSALYFCASSQTGGNEQFFGPGTRLTVL.

The genes are TRBV9 and TRBJ2-3; TRBD2 agrees at 8 bases. V was clipped by 2 bases and J by 1 base; unmatched bases: 9. This CDR3 has 17 residues. CDR1 is SGDLS and CDR2 is YYNGEE in the germline V gene. The CDR3: CASSVREGSGGTDTQYF. In DNA form, the CDR3 reads TGTGCCAGCAGCGTCCGGGAGGGTAGCGGGGGCACAGATACGCAGTATTTT.

The CDR3 DNA is TGTGCCAGCAGTGATTGGTGGGCAGCTCAAGAGACCCAGTACTTC. As protein: CASSDWWAAQETQYF. This rearrangement joins TRBV6-1 to TRBJ2-5; no clear D. Germline V gene lookup returns CDR1 MNHNS and CDR2 SASEGT. Trimming took 3 bases from V and 2 from J, leaving 13 bases between them. This CDR3 has 15 amino acids.

V gene TRBV12-3 or TRBV12-4 combines with J gene TRBJ2-7, with a weak D call TRBD1 (6 bases). Trimming removed 2 bases at V and 5 bases at J, with 13 bases between. The CDR3 spans 14 residues. The CDR3 DNA sequence: TGTGCCAGCAGTTTACAAGAGGACAGCGACGAGCAGTACTTC. Amino acid sequence: CASSLQEDSDEQYF.

On this clonotype itself: This sequence may be a read error, since a much larger clone differs from it by one base. The rearrangement uses TRBV10-3 and TRBJ2-5, with TRBD2 matching over 11 bases. The germline gives CDR1 ENHRY, CDR2 SYGVKD. There are 14 residues in the CDR3. The V and J ends lost 7 bases and 11 bases, in that order; junction bases with no gene match: 12. The CDR3: CAITGTSGGNEQYF. Written as DNA, the CDR3 is TGTGCCATCACTGGGACTAGCGGTGGGAATGAGCAGTACTTC.

In its sample, this clonotype was seen a few times. The chain recombines TRBV27 with TRBJ1-2, with 8 bases lining up with TRBD1. V shed 6 bases and J 4 bases; nucleotides not matched to a gene: 4. The CDR3 runs 13 residues. Per the germline V gene, CDR1 is MNHEY and CDR2 is SMNVEV (reference sequence). The CDR3 sequence is CASRLTGVYGYTF. The CDR3 coding sequence is TGTGCCAGCAGATTGACAGGGGTCTATGGCTACACCTTC.

Note on this clonotype: A much larger clone sits a single nucleotide away, making a read error possible. The chain combines TRBV11-2 with TRBJ2-1, with unresolved D. This CDR3 has 14 residues. CDR1 and CDR2 from the germline V gene are SGHAT and FQNNGV. The CDR3 loop is CASSVDPSYNEQFF. CDR3 sequence (DNA): TGTGCCAGCAGCGTAGATCCATCCTACAATGAGCAGTTCTTC.

V and J are TRBV5-6 and TRBJ1-5, with a weak D call TRBD1 (6 bases). Deletions cut 3 bases from V and 2 bases from J, with 12 bases between. Germline V lookup: CDR1 SGHDT, CDR2 YYEEEE. CDR3 length equals 15 residues. The CDR3: CASSSTGHGNQPQHF. The CDR3, as DNA: TGTGCCAGCAGCTCTACAGGGCATGGCAATCAGCCCCAGCATTTT. The entire variable domain, with the rest obtained from reference TRBV5-6 and TRBJ1-5, is as follows: DAGVTQSPTHLIKTRGQQVTLRCSPKSGHDTVSWYQQALGQGPQFIFQYYEEEERQRGNFPDRFSGHQFPNYSSELNVNALLLGDSALYLCASSSTGHGNQPQHFGDGTRLSIL.

The rearrangement links TRBV20-1 to TRBJ2-5, with TRBD2 matching 9 bases. The CDR3 sequence is 16 residues long. Germline loops: CDR1 DFQATT, CDR2 SNEGSKA (reference sequence). Trimming took 6 bases from V and 13 from J; bases not matched to a gene: 24. DNA of the CDR3: TGCAGTGCCAGCCACCCCTCTAGCGGGGTTTCCTACGAGCGGTACTTC. It yields the protein CSASHPSSGVSYERYF.

This clonotype was observed a handful of times. This sequence joins TRBV20-1 and TRBJ1-2; the D is unclear. V was pared by 2 bases and J by 8 bases, with 9 bases between. The germline CDR1 and CDR2 sequences are DFQATT and SNEGSKA (reference sequence). The CDR3 contains 11 residues. CDR3 in DNA: TGCAGTGCTAGATCGGGCAGGGGCTACACCTTC. This gives the protein CSARSGRGYTF.

V and J are TRBV7-8 and TRBJ2-1, with 8 positions matching TRBD1. The CDR3 runs to 16 residues. The trim removed 3 bases at V and 2 bases at J, leaving 6 bases unmatched. Germline V CDR1 and CDR2: SGHVS, FQNEAQ. The CDR3 sequence: CASSFTRDRPYNEQFF. Here the CDR3 DNA reads TGTGCCAGCAGCTTCACCCGGGACAGGCCCTACAATGAGCAGTTCTTC.

This clonotype was seen only a few times. The rearrangement uses TRBV5-1 and TRBJ1-1; D might be TRBD1 (5 bases). Germline lookup yields CDR1 SGHRS and CDR2 YFSETQ. This CDR3 has 17 amino acids. V dropped 0 bases and J dropped 5 bases, with 20 bases sitting between them. The CDR3 bases are TGCGCCAGCAGCTTGGCCGCAGGAATCCAGGGAAGGACTGAAGCTTTCTTT. Its translation: CASSLAAGIQGRTEAFF.

This clonotype was counted between two and nine times. The chain links TRBV4-2 to TRBJ1-2; D is undetermined. The CDR3 spans 12 residues. CDR1 LGHNA and CDR2 YNFKEQ come from the germline V gene. With 0 bases removed from V and 10 bases from J, the gap between germline ends came to 9 bases. CDR3 DNA sequence: TGTGCCAGCAGCCAAGATACAGAGATCTACACCTTC. It translates to CASSQDTEIYTF.

This clonotype appeared a few times. This chain links TRBV5-1 with TRBJ2-1; a possible D gene is TRBD1 (5 bases). CDR3 length: 13 residues. Germline-derived CDR1 and CDR2 are SGHRS and YFSETQ. V gave up 3 bases and J gave up 7 bases, with 11 bases separating them. The DNA for the CDR3 is TGCGCCAGCAGCTCGGAGACAGTTAATGAGCAGTTCTTC. The encoded protein is CASSSETVNEQFF.

This chain joins TRBV6-5 and TRBJ2-5; possibly TRBD1 for D (6 bases). The CDR3 loop spans 13 amino acids. The germline gives CDR1 MNHEY, CDR2 SVGAGI. The V end lost 6 bases, the J end lost 4 bases, and 12 bases lay between the germline ends. In DNA form, the CDR3 reads TGTGCCAGCAGGGCGGCAGGGGTAGAGACCCAGTACTTC. This codes for CASRAAGVETQYF.

This clonotype was counted many times. The chain joins TRBV6-5 to TRBJ2-1; D remains ambiguous. V was cut by 4 bases and J by 1 base, with 8 bases left in between. The CDR3 is 14 amino acids. The germline V gene encodes CDR1 MNHEY and CDR2 SVGAGI. Here the CDR3 reads CASSSYRSYNEQFF. CDR3 in DNA: TGTGCCAGCAGTTCATACCGATCCTACAATGAGCAGTTCTTC.

V gene TRBV7-2 combines with J gene TRBJ2-3; TRBD2 matches at 7 bases. The CDR3 covers 17 residues. Germline assignment: CDR1 SGHTA and CDR2 FQGNSA. The V gene end was trimmed by 2 bases and the J gene end by 2 bases; junction bases not matched to a gene: 10. The CDR3 is CASSLPSRDYVTDTQYF. CDR3 sequence (DNA): TGTGCCAGCAGCTTACCTTCCCGGGACTACGTCACAGATACGCAGTATTTT. Supplemented by reference TRBV7-2 and TRBJ2-3, the full variable domain reads GAGVSQSPSNKVTEKGKDVELRCDPISGHTALYWYRQSLGQGLEFLIYFQGNSAPDKSGLPSDRFSAERTGGSVSTLTIQRTQQEDSAVYLCASSLPSRDYVTDTQYFGPGTRLTVL.

The chain links TRBV28 to TRBJ2-7; D may correspond to TRBD1 or TRBD2 (5 bases each). Germline V gene data show CDR1 as MDHEN and CDR2 as SYDVKM. The CDR3 is made up of 16 amino acids. Trimming took 3 bases from V and 0 from J, leaving 15 bases between them. As DNA, the CDR3 is TGTGCCAGCAGTTTTGTCCCGGGACGTAGCTCCTACGAGCAGTACTTC. Translation gives CASSFVPGRSSYEQYF.

V and J are TRBV6-2 or TRBV6-3 and TRBJ2-1, with TRBD1 as a possible D gene (6 bases). There are 16 residues in the CDR3. Between the trimmed V and J ends, which lost 9 bases and 7 bases, there was a span of 25 bases. Germline CDR1 is MNHEY and CDR2 is SVGEGT. The CDR3 nucleotides read TGTGCCAGTAGATACAGGGCCACGTCGGGGTGGAATGAGCAGTTCTTC. Amino acid sequence: CASRYRATSGWNEQFF.

The chain employs TRBV7-9 and TRBJ2-1; D possibly corresponds to TRBD2 (5 bases). V was clipped by 2 bases and J by 0 bases, with 11 bases between them. Germline loops: CDR1 SEHNR, CDR2 FQNEAQ (reference sequence). The CDR3 consists of 16 residues. CDR3 DNA: TGTGCCAGCAGCTTAAGCGGCGGTCTCTCCTACAATGAGCAGTTCTTC. Amino acid sequence: CASSLSGGLSYNEQFF.

The rearrangement uses TRBV2 and TRBJ2-3; tentative D call: TRBD2 (6 bases). CDR3 length equals 13 residues. V was trimmed by 8 bases and J by 6 bases, leaving 15 bases between them. The germline CDR1 and CDR2 sequences are SNHLY and FYNNEI. This chain's CDR3 is CASGQDYADTQYF. CDR3 DNA sequence: TGTGCCAGCGGTCAGGACTATGCCGATACGCAGTATTTT.

The gene calls are TRBV7-2 and TRBJ2-4; no reliable D call. Gene TRBJ2-7 matches the end of the DNA better, so the J call may be wrong. The germline V gene encodes CDR1 SGHTA and CDR2 FQGNSA. CDR3 length: 14 residues. The CDR3 protein is CASSLGAVVYEQYF. The CDR3 DNA reads TGTGCCAGCAGCTTAGGGGCAGTAGTCTACGAGCAGTACTTC.

This chain connects TRBV6-1 to TRBJ2-1; 7 nucleotides line up with TRBD1. V trimming: 6 bases; J trimming: 6 bases; junction bases outside the gene matches: 11. The CDR3 loop spans 15 amino acids. Germline V gene lookup returns CDR1 MNHNS and CDR2 SASEGT. In nucleotides, the CDR3 is TGTGCCAGCAGCGGGGCACGGACAGGAGTCAATGAGCAGTTCTTC. It translates to CASSGARTGVNEQFF.

As to this clonotype: A much larger clone sits a single nucleotide away, making a read error possible. The chain links TRBV20-1 to TRBJ2-4, with TRBD1 matching 7 bases. The V gene's germline CDR1 is DFQATT and CDR2 SNEGSKA (reference sequence). The CDR3 length is 11 residues. CDR3 in amino acids: CSVGGLEEQYF. The CDR3 coding sequence is TGCAGCGTAGGGGGCTTGGAAGAGCAGTACTTC.

The J gene is TRBJ1-1, the V gene TRBV7-3; D is unclear. In germline, CDR1 is SGHTA, CDR2 FQGTGA. Trimming took off 4 bases at V and 6 bases at J, with 12 bases between the two ends. This CDR3 has 13 amino acids. Written as DNA, the CDR3 is TGTGCCAGCAGCTCCGATCCGCTAGCTGAAGCTTTCTTT. This gives the protein CASSSDPLAEAFF.

This clonotype was detected a few times. The chain is built from TRBV28 and TRBJ2-1; TRBD1 might be the D (5 bases). The CDR3 is 15 amino acids. V was trimmed by 5 bases and J by 0 bases, leaving 11 bases between them. Germline CDR1 reads MDHEN; CDR2 reads SYDVKM. The DNA of the CDR3 is TGTGCCAGCAGTAGGGCTGACAGCTCCTACAATGAGCAGTTCTTC. Its translation: CASSRADSSYNEQFF.

There are a few counts of this clonotype. The CDR3 protein is CASSLRLAGPYEQYF. The CDR3 coding sequence is TGTGCCAGCAGCTTACGACTAGCGGGCCCCTACGAGCAGTACTTC. V usage is TRBV7-2 and J usage is TRBJ2-7; 10 bases are shared with TRBD2. Germline V gene data show CDR1 as SGHTA and CDR2 as FQGNSA. The CDR3 covers 15 residues. Losses at the gene ends were 2 bases for V and 2 bases for J; bases not matched to a gene: 3.

This clonotype was counted a few times. J is TRBJ2-1 and V is TRBV2; TRBD2 aligns across 9 bases. The CDR3 extends over 15 amino acids. Per the germline V gene, CDR1 is SNHLY and CDR2 is FYNNEI. Unmatched junction bases numbered 6, after V lost 6 bases and J lost 3 bases. The CDR3 here is CASSQTSGFYNEQFF. Here the CDR3 DNA reads TGTGCCAGCAGCCAGACTAGCGGTTTCTACAATGAGCAGTTCTTC.

CDR3: CASSSGQYEQYF. For the CDR3, the DNA is TGTGCCAGCAGTTCAGGACAGTACGAGCAGTACTTC. This sequence joins TRBV12-3 or TRBV12-4 and TRBJ2-7; D is possibly TRBD1 (6 bases). Trimming stripped 4 bases from V and 4 bases from J, with 8 bases between. This CDR3 comprises 12 residues.